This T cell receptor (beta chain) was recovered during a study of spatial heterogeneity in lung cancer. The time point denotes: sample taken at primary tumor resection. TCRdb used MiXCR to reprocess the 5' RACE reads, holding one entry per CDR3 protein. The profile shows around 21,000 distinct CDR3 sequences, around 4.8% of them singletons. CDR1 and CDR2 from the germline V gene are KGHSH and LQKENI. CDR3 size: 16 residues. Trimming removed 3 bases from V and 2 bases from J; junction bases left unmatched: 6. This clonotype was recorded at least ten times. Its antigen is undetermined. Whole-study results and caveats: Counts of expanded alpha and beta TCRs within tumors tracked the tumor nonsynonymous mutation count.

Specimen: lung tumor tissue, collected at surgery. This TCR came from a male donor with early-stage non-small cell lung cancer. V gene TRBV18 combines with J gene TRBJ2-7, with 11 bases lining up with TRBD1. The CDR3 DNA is TGTGCCAGCTCACCCCAGGGGACAGGGGGGGCCTACGAGCAGTACTTC. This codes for CASSPQGTGGAYEQYF.